The clone carrying this TCR beta chain has a handful of counts. The source of the sample is a study of T-cell memory formation after mild COVID-19. TCRdb ran MiXCR on the 5' RACE reads and lists one entry per CDR3 protein. This table holds approximately 260,000 distinct CDR3 sequences, about a sixth found once. Trimming pared 10 bases from V and 0 bases from J, leaving 19 bases between. The CDR3 loop spans 16 amino acids. Germline CDR1 and CDR2: MNHNS and SASEGT. This clonotype was sampled from a man between 18 and 35 years old who had mild COVID-19 (a few samples of this study predate the infection). Cell type and time point are not known. This rearrangement joins TRBV6-1 to TRBJ2-1; a weak D match, TRBD1 (6 bases). The material sequenced was PBMCs or a T cell subset sorted from them (not recorded which). The CDR3 sequence is CATPGRGPSSYNEQFF. The CDR3 bases are TGTGCCACCCCGGGCAGGGGTCCTAGCTCCTACAATGAGCAGTTCTTC.